A selection of T cell receptor beta chains follows, all from one sample in a study of T cell repertoires and Cas9 in healthy adults. The method was immunoSEQ multiplex PCR; TCRdb's version includes in-frame clones alone and lacks a portion of them. The sample carries more than 20,000 clones, 80% to 95% recorded once. The sequenced material came from CD4+ effector T cells (CD127+, CD25-, CD137-, CD154-) from PBMCs; culture status not recorded. The receptors stem from a human donor in good health. The CDR3 runs from the conserved cysteine through the conserved F or W. D genes are given only for firm matches. Clone size is shown for a subset of rows, as once, few, many or a class of expanded clone.

TRBV18	TRBJ1-1	.	.	TGTGCCAGCAGCCACCGGGGGGATGGGAGCACTGAAGCTTTCTTT	CASSHRGDGSTEAFF
TRBV5-8	TRBJ2-1	.	.	TGTGCCAGCAGCTTACAACAGGGTTCCTACAATGAGCAGTTCTTC	CASSLQQGSYNEQFF
TRBV6-5	TRBJ2-3	.	.	TGTGCCAGCAGAACCACAGATACGCAGTATTTT	CASRTTDTQYF
TRBV19	TRBJ1-1	.	.	TGTGCCAGTAGCTGGCTGGTAAGGGGGTTGAACACTGAAGCTTTCTTT	CASSWLVRGLNTEAFF
TRBV19	TRBJ2-2	.	TRBD2	TGTGCCAGCAGGGAGCGGGGAGGTCCCACCGGGGAGCTGTTTTTT	CASRERGGPTGELFF
TRBV25-1	TRBJ2-1	.	.	TGTGCCAGCAGTGCCCAGCCCCCCCAGGGCAATGAGCAGTTCTTC	CASSAQPPQGNEQFF
TRBV5-6	TRBJ2-1	.	TRBD2	TGTGCCAGCAACAAAGGGGGACTAGCGGCGTATGAGCAGTTCTTC	CASNKGGLAAYEQFF
TRBV12-1	TRBJ2-5	.	.	TGTGCCAGCAGCCCCCGACAGGGACAAGAGACCCAGTACTTC	CASSPRQGQETQYF
TRBV27	TRBJ1-3	.	.	TGTGCCAGCAGTTCCCGGGACACTTTCTCTGGAAACACCATATATTTT	CASSSRDTFSGNTIYF
TRBV14	TRBJ2-2	.	TRBD1	TGTGCCAGCAGCCATACAGGGGACCCCTCCGGCGGGGAGCTGTTTTTT	CASSHTGDPSGGELFF
TRBV27	TRBJ1-4	.	TRBD1	TGTGCCAGCAGTACGGCAGGGGGCGGTGAAAAACTGTTTTTT	CASSTAGGGEKLFF
TRBV6-5	TRBJ1-2	.	.	TGTGCCAGCAGTCTCAGGGGCACCTATGGCTACACCTTC	CASSLRGTYGYTF
TRBV14	TRBJ1-2	few	.	TGTGCCAGCAGCCAAGAACAACGGGGCTACACCTTC	CASSQEQRGYTF
TRBV19	TRBJ1-3	.	TRBD1	TGTGCCAGTAGTAAGAGGGGGGACAGGTCTGGAAACACCATATATTTT	CASSKRGDRSGNTIYF
TRBV6-5	TRBJ1-1	.	.	TGTGCCAGCAGTAATCGTTTGAACACTGAAGCTTTCTTT	CASSNRLNTEAFF
TRBV19	TRBJ2-5	.	.	TGTGCCAGTAGTATAGCCACCCCGGAGACCCAGTACTTC	CASSIATPETQYF
TRBV28	TRBJ2-1	.	.	TGTGCCAGCAGTTTGGATCCAACTAGGGGGCAGTTCTTC	CASSLDPTRGQFF
TRBV7-2	TRBJ1-6	.	.	TGTGCCAGCACCACCGGCCCGGTTAACTCCTATAATTCACCCCTCCACTTT	CASTTGPVNSYNSPLHF
TRBV7-3	TRBJ1-2	.	.	TGTGCCAGCAGCGTCGACAGTAACTATGGCTACACCTTC	CASSVDSNYGYTF
TRBV11-3	TRBJ1-1	.	TRBD1	TGTGCCAGCAGCGCGCACAGGGGGCGGACTGAAGCTTTCTTT	CASSAHRGRTEAFF
TRBV7-9	TRBJ1-5	.	TRBD1	TGTGCCAGCAGCCCACAGGGGATGAGCAATCAGCCCCAGCATTTT	CASSPQGMSNQPQHF
TRBV9	TRBJ2-1	few	.	TGTGCCAGCAGCCCTGTCTTTAGTAGATACAACAATGAGCAGTTCTTC	CASSPVFSRYNNEQFF
TRBV11-3	TRBJ2-7	.	.	TGTGCCAGCAGCCCCTCCCGCTACGAGCAGTACTTC	CASSPSRYEQYF
TRBV7-3	TRBJ2-7	.	TRBD2	TGTGCCAGCAGCCCAGGCCGGGGGGACCTCTACGAGCAGTACTTC	CASSPGRGDLYEQYF
TRBV11-3	TRBJ1-4	.	.	TGTGCCAGCAGTCTAGGGGAAAATGAAAAACTGTTTTTT	CASSLGENEKLFF
TRBV6-5	TRBJ2-1	.	.	TGTGCCAGCAGACCAGGGGGGGAGGGTTACAATGAGCAGTTCTTC	CASRPGGEGYNEQFF
TRBV7-9	TRBJ1-2	.	TRBD1	TGTGCCAGCAGCTTAGGGACAGGGGGTTTTCACCGCTATGGCTACACCTTC	CASSLGTGGFHRYGYTF
TRBV7-6	TRBJ2-1	.	TRBD2	TGTGCCAGCAGCATCAAGCCCACTAGCGGGGGAAATGAGCAGTTCTTC	CASSIKPTSGGNEQFF
TRBV12-5	TRBJ2-1	.	TRBD1	TGTGCTAGTGGCCCAGCCGGGACAGGGGTGTCTGGGCAGTTCTTC	CASGPAGTGVSGQFF
TRBV28	TRBJ1-1	.	.	TGTGCCAGCAGTATTACAGCGAACACTGAAGCTTTCTTT	CASSITANTEAFF
TRBV7-7	TRBJ2-2	.	TRBD1	TGTGCCAGCAGTCGGGACAGGGGCACCGGGGAGCTGTTTTTT	CASSRDRGTGELFF
TRBV9	TRBJ2-1	.	TRBD1	TGTGCCAGCAGCGTGGGGACAGCAATCAATGAGCAGTTCTTC	CASSVGTAINEQFF
TRBV4-1	TRBJ2-4	.	.	TGCGCCAGCAGCCGCCTAGCTCTGGCCAAAAACATTCAGTACTTC	CASSRLALAKNIQYF
TRBV27	TRBJ2-5	.	TRBD2	TGTGCCAGCAGTTCAGCGGGGCTACAAGAGACCCAGTACTTC	CASSSAGLQETQYF
TRBV9	TRBJ2-3	.	TRBD2	TGTGCCAGCAGCGCTCCGGGTCCCACGGGGGGTACGCAGTATTTT	CASSAPGPTGGTQYF
TRBV2	TRBJ2-1	.	TRBD2	TGTGCCAGTGAATGGCTAGCGGGAGGCAATGAGCAGTTCTTC	CASEWLAGGNEQFF
TRBV19	TRBJ2-2	.	.	TGTGCCAGTAAAGAGAGGGAATCGAACACCGGGGAGCTGTTTTTT	CASKERESNTGELFF